This T cell receptor (beta chain) was captured in a study of shared clonotypes between healthy human individuals. Findings of the study overall: A handful of donors showed sharing of approximately 5% of naive CD4 clonotypes. Non-shared clonotypes had lower generation probabilities than those shared by all four donors.

The material for each subset, its genomic DNA, was split evenly across several immunoSEQ plates. TCRdb's table, derived via immunoSEQ multiplex PCR, lists solely in-frame clones and lacks some. The table includes roughly 2.4 million clones, nearly 97% detected once. A note on this clone: Its specificity is unknown.

Sequencing input: naive CD4+ T cells sorted from blood. Stated subset: CD45RA+ positively selected. The source of this sequence is a young man in good health.

DNA of the CDR3: TGTGCCAGCAGCTTGGGGCCCGAAATTGATACGCAGTATTTT. Translated: CASSLGPEIDTQYF. The gene calls are TRBV5-4 and TRBJ2-3, with D unclear. Between the trimmed V and J ends, which lost 0 bases and 6 bases, there was a span of 11 bases. This CDR3 has 14 residues. The germline CDR1 and CDR2 sequences are SGHNT and YYREEE (reference sequence). Supplemented by reference TRBV5-4 and TRBJ2-3, the full variable domain reads ETGVTQSPTHLIKTRGQQVTLRCSSQSGHNTVSWYQQALGQGPQFIFQYYREEENGRGNFPPRFSGLQFPNYSSELNVNALELDDSALYLCASSLGPEIDTQYFGPGTRLTVL.